This TCR beta chain was found in a study of CD8 T cells in Susac syndrome. Study background: Intravenous immunoglobulin alone or corticosteroids were being given to patients with Susac syndrome at blood draw, unless they were therapy-naive.

Random hexamers were used to reverse transcribe an amount of roughly 0.45 to 1 ug RNA. A single record per CDR3 protein comes from TCRdb applying MiXCR to the immunoSEQ multiplex PCR reads. The data contain about 190,000 distinct CDR3 sequences, around 93% of them singletons. FACS enriched CD8+ TEMRA cells, while bulk CD8+ and CD4+ were negatively isolated. CDR3 size: 12 residues. From germline, CDR1 is DFQATT and CDR2 SNEGSKA (reference sequence). The V segment lost 6 bases and the J segment 6 bases; nucleotides outside the gene matches: 7. The V call is TRBV20-1, the J call TRBJ1-1, with TRBD1 matching 7 bases. Specimen: CD8+ T cells from PBMCs. This sequence was found in a human donor with Susac syndrome. The CDR3 coding sequence is TGCAGTGCGAGTAGACAGGGATCTGAAGCTTTCTTT. Amino acid sequence: CSASRQGSEAFF.